This T cell receptor (beta chain) comes out of a study of OX40 agonist ivuxolimab in advanced cancers. The overall study: Those treated in dose escalation had hepatocellular carcinoma, melanoma, renal cell cancer or head and neck cancer.

The CDR3 length is 18 residues. Germline V gene sequence: CDR1 MDHEN, CDR2 SYDVKM. The ends lost 6 bases at V and 7 bases at J; junction bases unmatched: 19. Notes on this clone: Its antigen remains unknown.

General observations from the study: Those patients achieving a partial response at 0.1-3.0 mg/kg showed among the lowest clonal expansion.

Profiled with immunoSEQ multiplex PCR; TCRdb holds only in-frame clones, not every one. In the table there are around 94,000 clones, 90% to 95% of which are singletons. The sequencing used CD4+ or CD8+ T cells sorted from blood, collected in a trial of the OX40 agonist ivuxolimab. V usage is TRBV28 and J usage is TRBJ1-2; 11 positions match TRBD1. This receptor was taken from an adult with an advanced solid tumor such as melanoma, head and neck, liver or kidney cancer. This CDR3 is CASSSPGDRGFPSAGYTF. CDR3 in DNA: TGTGCCAGCAGCTCCCCGGGGGACAGGGGGTTTCCCTCTGCTGGCTACACCTTC.